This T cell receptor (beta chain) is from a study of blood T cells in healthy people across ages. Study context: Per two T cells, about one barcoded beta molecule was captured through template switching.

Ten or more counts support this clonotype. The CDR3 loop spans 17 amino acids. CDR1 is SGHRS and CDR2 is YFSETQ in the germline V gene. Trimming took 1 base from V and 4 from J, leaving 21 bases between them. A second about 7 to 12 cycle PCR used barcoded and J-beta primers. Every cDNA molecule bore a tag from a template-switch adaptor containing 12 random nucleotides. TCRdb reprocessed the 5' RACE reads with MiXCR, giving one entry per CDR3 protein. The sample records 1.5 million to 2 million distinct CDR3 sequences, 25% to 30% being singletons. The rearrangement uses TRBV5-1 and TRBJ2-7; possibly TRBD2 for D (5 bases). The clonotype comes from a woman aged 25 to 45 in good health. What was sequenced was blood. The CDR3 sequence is CASSLRRSETTLYEQYF. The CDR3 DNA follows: TGCGCCAGCAGCTTGAGGAGGTCTGAAACCACCTTGTACGAGCAGTACTTC. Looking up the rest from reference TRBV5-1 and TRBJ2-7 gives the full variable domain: KAGVTQTPRYLIKTRGQQVTLSCSPISGHRSVSWYQQTPGQGLQFLFEYFSETQRNKGNFPGRFSGRQFSNSRSEMNVSTLELGDSALYLCASSLRRSETTLYEQYFGPGTRLTVT.